Each of the 7 T cell receptor beta chains below was sequenced from the same sample in a study of T-cell reconstitution after alpha-beta-depleted transplantation in children. During its preparation, the TCRbeta library received unique molecular identifiers. Using its own MiXCR run on the PCR reads, TCRdb lists one record per CDR3 protein. The sample shows around 340,000 distinct CDR3 sequences, about an eighth of them seen only once. Sample: PBMCs, taken from the stem cell graft. The receptors were sampled from a human donor who donated a stem cell graft to a child with Fanconi anemia.

This clonotype was seen more than once but under ten times. The V call is TRBV20-1, the J call TRBJ1-1, with unresolved D. The V end was cut by 5 bases, the J end by 1 base, with 11 bases between. The CDR3 sequence is 13 residues long. CDR1 and CDR2 (germline): DFQATT, SNEGSKA (reference sequence). The CDR3 protein is CSARWTGNTEAFF. In nucleotides, the CDR3 is TGCAGTGCTCGTTGGACGGGGAACACTGAAGCTTTCTTT.

This clonotype was detected many times. The chain joins TRBV12-3 or TRBV12-4 to TRBJ2-2; TRBD1 aligns across 9 bases. The CDR3 runs to 16 residues. J was trimmed by 0 bases and V by 6 bases; bases with no gene match: 5. The CDR3 protein is CASSLGQGANTGELFF. The DNA of the CDR3 is TGTGCCAGCAGCCTGGGACAGGGAGCGAACACCGGGGAGCTGTTTTTT.

There are many counts of this clonotype. The chain joins TRBV9 to TRBJ2-2; a weak D match, TRBD1 (6 bases). The CDR3 has 14 amino acids. With 4 bases removed from V and 8 bases from J, the gap between germline ends came to 15 bases. Looked up from germline, CDR1 is SGDLS and CDR2 is YYNGEE. CDR3 DNA: TGTGCCAGCAGCCCACACCAGGGGCTAGGGGAGCTGTTTTTT. It translates to CASSPHQGLGELFF.

This chain connects TRBV3-1 to TRBJ2-4; TRBD1 matches 7 bases. This CDR3 is built from 23 residues. With V trimmed by 1 base and J by 0 bases, 24 bases remained unmatched. In germline, CDR1 is LGHDT, CDR2 YNNKEL (reference sequence). The CDR3 region is CASSQVNLGGTASFVLAKNIQYF. CDR3 in DNA: TGTGCCAGCAGCCAAGTAAATCTTGGTGGGACAGCCTCTTTCGTCCTAGCCAAAAACATTCAGTACTTC.

The chain has TRBV7-9 and TRBJ1-4; 7 nucleotides align to TRBD1. Trimming removed 3 bases from V and 5 bases from J; junction bases left unmatched: 12. The CDR3 has 17 residues. Germline CDR1 and CDR2: SEHNR and FQNEAQ (reference sequence). The CDR3 nucleotides are TGTGCCAGCAGCTTGAGTTTACGGGGACAGTGGAATGAAAAACTGTTTTTT. Its protein product is CASSLSLRGQWNEKLFF.

This clonotype was recorded at least ten times. CDR3: CASSLVVANDNEQFF. CDR3 sequence (DNA): TGTGCCAGCAGCTTGGTAGTAGCGAACGACAATGAGCAGTTCTTC. The chain has TRBV5-6 and TRBJ2-1; the D gene is possibly TRBD2 (5 bases). Germline V gene data show CDR1 as SGHDT and CDR2 as YYEEEE. V gave up 0 bases and J gave up 5 bases, with 12 bases separating them. CDR3 length: 15 residues.

The V gene is TRBV6-2 or TRBV6-3, the J gene TRBJ2-5, with 10 positions matching TRBD1. The CDR3 loop spans 16 amino acids. Germline V gene sequence: CDR1 MNHEY, CDR2 SVGEGT. V lost 4 bases to trimming and J lost 1 base; unmatched junction nucleotides: 6. The CDR3 protein is CASSSPGQGTQETQYF. The CDR3 DNA sequence: TGTGCCAGCAGTTCCCCGGGACAGGGGACCCAAGAGACCCAGTACTTC.